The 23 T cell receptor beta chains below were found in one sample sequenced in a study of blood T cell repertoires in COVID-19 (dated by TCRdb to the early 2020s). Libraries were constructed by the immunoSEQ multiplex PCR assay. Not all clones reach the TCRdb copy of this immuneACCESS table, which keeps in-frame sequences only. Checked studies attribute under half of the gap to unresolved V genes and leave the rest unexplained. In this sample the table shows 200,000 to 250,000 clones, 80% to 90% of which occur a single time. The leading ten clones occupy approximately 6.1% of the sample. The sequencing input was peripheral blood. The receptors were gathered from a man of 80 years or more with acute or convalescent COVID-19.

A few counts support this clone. CDR3 amino acids: CASSSDRGLSYEQYV. CDR3 nucleotides: TGTGCCAGCAGTTCGGACAGGGGGCTGTCCTACGAGCAGTACGTC. The chain couples TRBV11-2 to TRBJ2-7, with TRBD1 identical over 11 bases. Germline CDR1 is SGHAT and CDR2 is FQNNGV. The CDR3 consists of 15 residues. After removal of 6 bases from V and 1 base from J, the junction contained 5 bases not matched to a gene.

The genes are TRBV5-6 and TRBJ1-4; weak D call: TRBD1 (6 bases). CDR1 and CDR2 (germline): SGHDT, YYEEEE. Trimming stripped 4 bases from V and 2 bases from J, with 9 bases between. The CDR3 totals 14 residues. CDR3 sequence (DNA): TGTGCCAGCAGCCAGACAGGTACTAATGAAAAACTGTTTTTT. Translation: CASSQTGTNEKLFF. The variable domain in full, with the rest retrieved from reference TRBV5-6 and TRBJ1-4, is DAGVTQSPTHLIKTRGQQVTLRCSPKSGHDTVSWYQQALGQGPQFIFQYYEEEERQRGNFPDRFSGHQFPNYSSELNVNALLLGDSALYLCASSQTGTNEKLFFGSGTQLSVL.

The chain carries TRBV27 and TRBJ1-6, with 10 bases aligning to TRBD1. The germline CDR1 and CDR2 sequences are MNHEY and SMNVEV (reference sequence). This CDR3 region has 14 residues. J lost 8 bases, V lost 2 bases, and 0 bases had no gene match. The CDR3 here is CASSLGTGDSPLHF. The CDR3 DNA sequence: TGTGCCAGCAGTTTAGGGACAGGGGATTCACCCCTCCACTTT.

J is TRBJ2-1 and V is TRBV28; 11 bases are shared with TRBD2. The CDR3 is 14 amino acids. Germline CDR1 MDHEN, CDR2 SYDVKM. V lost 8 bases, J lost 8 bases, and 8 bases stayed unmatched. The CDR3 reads CASGLAGGTYEQFF. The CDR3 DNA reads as TGTGCCAGCGGGTTAGCGGGAGGGACGTATGAGCAGTTCTTC.

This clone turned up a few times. The DNA of the CDR3 is TGTGCCAGCAGCCAAGATCGTTGGGGACAGGGGGTGGCCCACGCAGAGGGCTACACCTTC. Protein: CASSQDRWGQGVAHAEGYTF. The rearrangement joins TRBV4-2 to TRBJ1-2; 11 bases align to TRBD1. The V and J ends lost 0 bases and 8 bases, in that order; junction bases with no gene match: 20. The CDR3 is 20 residues long. In germline, CDR1 is LGHNA, CDR2 YNFKEQ.

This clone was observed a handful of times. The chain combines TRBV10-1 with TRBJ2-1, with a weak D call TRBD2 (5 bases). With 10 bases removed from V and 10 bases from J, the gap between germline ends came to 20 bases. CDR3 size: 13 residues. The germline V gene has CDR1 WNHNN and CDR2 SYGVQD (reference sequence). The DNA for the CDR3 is TGCGCCACTGCGACTACTCCTCAAGGCGAGCAGTTCTTC. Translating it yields CATATTPQGEQFF.

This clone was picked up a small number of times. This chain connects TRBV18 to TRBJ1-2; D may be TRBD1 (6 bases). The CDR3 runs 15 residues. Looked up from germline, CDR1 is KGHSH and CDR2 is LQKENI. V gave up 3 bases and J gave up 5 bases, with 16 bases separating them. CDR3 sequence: CASSPFSDSLYGYTF. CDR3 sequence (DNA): TGTGCCAGCTCACCCTTTTCGGACAGCTTGTATGGCTACACCTTC.

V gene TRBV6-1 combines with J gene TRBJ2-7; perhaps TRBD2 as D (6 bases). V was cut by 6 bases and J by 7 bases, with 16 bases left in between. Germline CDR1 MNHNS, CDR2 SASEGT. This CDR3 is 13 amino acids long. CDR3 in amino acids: CASSLSGEDEQYV. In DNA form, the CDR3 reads TGTGCCAGCAGCCTAAGTGGGGAGGATGAGCAGTACGTC.

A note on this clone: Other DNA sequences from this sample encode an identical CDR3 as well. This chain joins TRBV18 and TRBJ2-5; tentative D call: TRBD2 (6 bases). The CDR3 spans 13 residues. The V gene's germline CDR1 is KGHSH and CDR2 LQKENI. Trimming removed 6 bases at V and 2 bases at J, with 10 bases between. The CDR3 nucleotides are TGTGCCAGCTCCCCGGGACTTCAAGAGACCCAGTACTTC. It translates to CASSPGLQETQYF.

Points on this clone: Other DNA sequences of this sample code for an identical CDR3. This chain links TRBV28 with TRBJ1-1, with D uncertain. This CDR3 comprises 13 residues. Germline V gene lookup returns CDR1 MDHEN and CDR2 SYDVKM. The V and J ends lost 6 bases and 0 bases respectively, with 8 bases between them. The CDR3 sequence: CASSSHMNTEAFF. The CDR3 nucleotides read TGTGCCAGCAGCTCTCACATGAACACTGAAGCTTTCTTT.

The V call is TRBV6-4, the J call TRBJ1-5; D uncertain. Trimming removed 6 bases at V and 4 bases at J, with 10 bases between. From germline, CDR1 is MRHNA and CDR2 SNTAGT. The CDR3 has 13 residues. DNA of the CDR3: TGTGCCAGCAGCCCGGGAAGGAATCAGCCCCAGCATTTT. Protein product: CASSPGRNQPQHF.

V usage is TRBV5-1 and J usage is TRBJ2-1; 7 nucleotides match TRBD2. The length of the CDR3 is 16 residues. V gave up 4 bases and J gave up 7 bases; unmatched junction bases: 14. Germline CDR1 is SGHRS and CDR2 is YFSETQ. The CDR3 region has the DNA TGCGCCAGCAGCCCAGAATGGGGCGGTAGCGGGAATGAGCAGTTCTTC. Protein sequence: CASSPEWGGSGNEQFF.

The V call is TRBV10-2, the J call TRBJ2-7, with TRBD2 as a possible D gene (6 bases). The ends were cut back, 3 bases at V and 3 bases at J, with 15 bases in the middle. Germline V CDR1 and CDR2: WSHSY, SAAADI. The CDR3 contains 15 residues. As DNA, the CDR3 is TGCGCCAGCAGTGATTGGGGAGGCGGGGTCTACGAGCAGTACTTC. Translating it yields CASSDWGGGVYEQYF.

CDR3 DNA sequence: TGTGCCAGCAGCGCTAGTGGCGGGAGCCGCTCCTACGAGCAGTACTTC. Encoded protein: CASSASGGSRSYEQYF. The chain has TRBV9 and TRBJ2-7; the match to TRBD2 covers 7 bases. Trimming at V came to 3 bases and at J to 0 bases, leaving 9 bases not matched to a gene. Germline CDR1 SGDLS, CDR2 YYNGEE. The CDR3 sequence is 16 residues long.

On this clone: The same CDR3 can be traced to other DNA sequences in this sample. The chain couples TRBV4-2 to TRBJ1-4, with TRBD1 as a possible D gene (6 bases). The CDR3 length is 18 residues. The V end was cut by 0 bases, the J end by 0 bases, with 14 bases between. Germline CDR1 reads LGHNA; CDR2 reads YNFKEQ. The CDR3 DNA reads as TGTGCCAGCAGCCAAGAAGGCAGGGGCTTCGCAACTAATGAAAAACTGTTTTTT. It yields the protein CASSQEGRGFATNEKLFF.

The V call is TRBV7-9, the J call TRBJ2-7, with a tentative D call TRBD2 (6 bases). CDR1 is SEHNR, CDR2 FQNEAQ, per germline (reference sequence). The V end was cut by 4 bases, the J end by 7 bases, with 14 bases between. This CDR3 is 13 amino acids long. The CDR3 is CASSSMGLTEQYF. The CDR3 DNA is TGTGCCAGCAGCTCAATGGGACTGACGGAGCAGTACTTC.

The chain's CDR3 is CATSGSTGRYNEQFF. The CDR3, as DNA: TGTGCCACCAGTGGATCGACAGGGAGGTACAATGAGCAGTTCTTC. V usage is TRBV24-1 and J usage is TRBJ2-1, with D possibly being TRBD1 (7 bases). The CDR3 extends over 15 amino acids. Germline V CDR1 and CDR2: KGHDR, SFDVKD. Trimming shortened V by 5 bases and J by 4 bases, and 14 bases separated the two germline ends.

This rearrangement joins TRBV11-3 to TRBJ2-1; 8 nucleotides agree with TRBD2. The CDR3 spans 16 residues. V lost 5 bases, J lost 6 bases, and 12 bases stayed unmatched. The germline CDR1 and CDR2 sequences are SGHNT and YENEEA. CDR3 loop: CASSQETGTRVNEQFF. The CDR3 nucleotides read TGTGCCAGCAGCCAAGAAACCGGGACTAGGGTCAATGAGCAGTTCTTC.

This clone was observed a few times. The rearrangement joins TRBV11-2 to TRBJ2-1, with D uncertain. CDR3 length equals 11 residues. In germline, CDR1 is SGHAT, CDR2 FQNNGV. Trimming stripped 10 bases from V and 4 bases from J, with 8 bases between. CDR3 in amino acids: CATSRYNEQFF. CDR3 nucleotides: TGTGCCACCTCGAGGTACAATGAGCAGTTCTTC.

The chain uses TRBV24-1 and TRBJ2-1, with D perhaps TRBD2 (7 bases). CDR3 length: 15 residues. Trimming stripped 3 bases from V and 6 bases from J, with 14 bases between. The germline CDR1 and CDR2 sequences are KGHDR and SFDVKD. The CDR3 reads CATSDRTERGNEQFF. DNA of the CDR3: TGTGCCACCAGTGATCGGACAGAGCGGGGCAATGAGCAGTTCTTC.

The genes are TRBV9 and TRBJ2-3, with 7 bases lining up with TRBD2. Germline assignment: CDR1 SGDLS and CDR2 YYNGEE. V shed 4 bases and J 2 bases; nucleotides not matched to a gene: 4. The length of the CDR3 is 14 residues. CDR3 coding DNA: TGTGCCAGCAGCCCTAGCGGAATCACAGATACGCAGTATTTT. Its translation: CASSPSGITDTQYF.

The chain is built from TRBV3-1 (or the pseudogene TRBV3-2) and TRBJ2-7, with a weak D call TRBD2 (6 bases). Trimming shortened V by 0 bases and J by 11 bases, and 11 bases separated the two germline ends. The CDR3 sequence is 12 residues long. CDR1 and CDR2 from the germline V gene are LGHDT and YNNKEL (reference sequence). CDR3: CASSQDREKEYF. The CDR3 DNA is TGTGCCAGCAGCCAAGACCGGGAGAAGGAGTACTTC.

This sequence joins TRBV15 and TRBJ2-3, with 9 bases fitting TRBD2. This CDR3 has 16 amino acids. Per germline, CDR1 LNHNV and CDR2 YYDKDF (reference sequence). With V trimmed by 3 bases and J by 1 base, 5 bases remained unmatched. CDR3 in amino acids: CATSSDSSGGTDTQYF. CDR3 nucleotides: TGTGCCACCAGCAGTGACTCTAGCGGGGGCACAGATACGCAGTATTTT.